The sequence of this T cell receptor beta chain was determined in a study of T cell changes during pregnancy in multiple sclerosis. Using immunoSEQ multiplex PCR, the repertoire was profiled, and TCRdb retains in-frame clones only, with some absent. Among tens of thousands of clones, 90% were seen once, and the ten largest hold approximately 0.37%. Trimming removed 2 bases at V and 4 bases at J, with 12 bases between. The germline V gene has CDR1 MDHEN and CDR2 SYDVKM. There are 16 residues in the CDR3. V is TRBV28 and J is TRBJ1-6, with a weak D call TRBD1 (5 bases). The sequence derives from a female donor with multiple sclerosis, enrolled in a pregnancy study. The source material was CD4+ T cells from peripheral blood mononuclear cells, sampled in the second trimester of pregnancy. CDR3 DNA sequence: TGTGCCAGCAGTTTAATACTGACAGCGTATAATTCACCCCTCCACTTT. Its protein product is CASSLILTAYNSPLHF.